This is a list of T cell receptor beta chains from one sample in a study of CD8+CD57+ T cells in acquired aplastic anemia. TCRdb ran MiXCR on the reads and lists one entry per CDR3 protein. The sample lists approximately 160,000 distinct CDR3 sequences, around 45% occurring once. Sequencing used sorted CD4+, CD8+, or CD8+CD57+ T cells (not recorded which) from PBMCs. Receptors originate from a human donor in good health. The CDR3 runs from the conserved cysteine through the conserved F or W. Each record gives: D gene, clone size, V gene, J gene, CDR3 protein, CDR3 DNA. The D gene is left open where the match is weak. Size is stated for part of the rows, as once, few or many counts, or as a class when the clone is expanded.

d_gene: -
abundance: -
v_gene: TRBV27
j_gene: TRBJ1-2
CDR3aa: CASGTRYGYTF
CDR3nt: TGTGCCAGCGGTACTCGGTATGGCTACACCTTC

d_gene: TRBD2
abundance: many
v_gene: TRBV19
j_gene: TRBJ2-1
CDR3aa: CASSVLAGGNYEQFF
CDR3nt: TGTGCCAGTAGTGTCTTAGCGGGAGGGAACTATGAGCAGTTCTTC

d_gene: -
abundance: -
v_gene: TRBV6-1
j_gene: TRBJ2-7
CDR3aa: CASSGQDSYEQYF
CDR3nt: TGTGCCAGCAGTGGGCAGGACAGCTACGAGCAGTACTTC

d_gene: TRBD1
abundance: many
v_gene: TRBV20-1
j_gene: TRBJ2-3
CDR3aa: CSAGNTGEATDTQYF
CDR3nt: TGCAGTGCTGGGAATACAGGGGAAGCTACAGATACGCAGTATTTT

d_gene: TRBD1
abundance: -
v_gene: TRBV29-1
j_gene: TRBJ1-2
CDR3aa: CSVGGRDRDNYGYTF
CDR3nt: TGCAGCGTCGGAGGCCGGGACAGGGACAACTATGGCTACACCTTC

d_gene: -
abundance: -
v_gene: TRBV15
j_gene: TRBJ2-7
CDR3aa: CATRTSGETYEQYF
CDR3nt: TGTGCCACCAGAACTTCAGGGGAAACATACGAGCAGTACTTC

d_gene: -
abundance: -
v_gene: TRBV15
j_gene: TRBJ1-2
CDR3aa: CATSTYDSKGGYTF
CDR3nt: TGTGCCACCAGCACCTACGACTCAAAGGGTGGCTACACCTTC

d_gene: -
abundance: -
v_gene: TRBV19
j_gene: TRBJ2-5
CDR3aa: CASSMAREETQYF
CDR3nt: TGTGCCAGTAGTATGGCAAGGGAAGAGACCCAGTACTTC

d_gene: -
abundance: -
v_gene: TRBV19
j_gene: TRBJ1-2
CDR3aa: CASSIPGDAYYGYTF
CDR3nt: TGTGCCAGTAGTATACCCGGGGACGCTTACTATGGCTACACCTTC

d_gene: -
abundance: once
v_gene: TRBV7-7
j_gene: TRBJ1-1
CDR3aa: CASSAALNTEAFF
CDR3nt: TGTGCCAGCAGCGCCGCCCTGAACACTGAAGCTTTCTTT

d_gene: TRBD2
abundance: few
v_gene: TRBV24-1
j_gene: TRBJ2-1
CDR3aa: CATSIAGVSGEQFF
CDR3nt: TGTGCCACCAGCATAGCGGGAGTCAGCGGTGAGCAGTTCTTC

d_gene: TRBD2
abundance: -
v_gene: TRBV7-8
j_gene: TRBJ2-7
CDR3aa: CASSPSGGAAEQYF
CDR3nt: TGTGCCAGCAGCCCCAGCGGGGGGGCCGCCGAGCAGTACTTC

d_gene: -
abundance: many
v_gene: TRBV4-3
j_gene: TRBJ2-3
CDR3aa: CASSQSVGDTQYF
CDR3nt: TGCGCCAGCAGCCAGTCCGTAGGGGATACGCAGTATTTT

d_gene: TRBD1
abundance: many
v_gene: TRBV7-2
j_gene: TRBJ1-2
CDR3aa: CASSFPGQGFYGYTF
CDR3nt: TGTGCCAGCAGCTTTCCGGGACAGGGTTTTTATGGCTACACCTTC

d_gene: TRBD1
abundance: -
v_gene: TRBV5-1
j_gene: TRBJ2-7
CDR3aa: CASSLPGTDTYEQYF
CDR3nt: TGCGCCAGCAGTCTCCCCGGGACAGATACCTACGAGCAGTACTTC

d_gene: -
abundance: few
v_gene: TRBV10-2
j_gene: TRBJ1-5
CDR3aa: CASSGGQSNQPQHF
CDR3nt: TGCGCCAGCAGTGGAGGACAGAGCAATCAGCCCCAGCATTTT

d_gene: TRBD1
abundance: many
v_gene: TRBV2
j_gene: TRBJ2-3
CDR3aa: CASSEDRGGTDTQYF
CDR3nt: TGTGCCAGCAGTGAGGACAGGGGGGGCACAGATACGCAGTATTTT

d_gene: -
abundance: -
v_gene: TRBV19
j_gene: TRBJ2-1
CDR3aa: CASSSRGVLGNEQFF
CDR3nt: TGTGCCAGTAGTAGTCGCGGGGTATTAGGGAATGAGCAGTTCTTC

d_gene: TRBD1
abundance: few
v_gene: TRBV24-1
j_gene: TRBJ2-5
CDR3aa: CATSDNRGPETQYF
CDR3nt: TGTGCCACCAGTGACAACAGGGGGCCAGAGACCCAGTACTTC

d_gene: -
abundance: many
v_gene: TRBV7-2
j_gene: TRBJ1-3
CDR3aa: CASPTPNSGNTIYF
CDR3nt: TGTGCCAGCCCCACACCCAACTCTGGAAACACCATATATTTT

d_gene: TRBD2
abundance: many
v_gene: TRBV2
j_gene: TRBJ2-2
CDR3aa: CASSDGRGNTGELFF
CDR3nt: TGTGCCAGCAGTGACGGGAGGGGGAACACCGGGGAGCTGTTTTTT

d_gene: TRBD2
abundance: many
v_gene: TRBV5-1
j_gene: TRBJ2-3
CDR3aa: CASSRAGVRDTQYF
CDR3nt: TGCGCCAGCAGTCGAGCGGGAGTAAGAGATACGCAGTATTTT

d_gene: -
abundance: -
v_gene: TRBV15
j_gene: TRBJ1-1
CDR3aa: CATSSGAGRTEAFF
CDR3nt: TGTGCCACCAGCAGTGGAGCGGGAAGGACTGAAGCTTTCTTT

d_gene: -
abundance: -
v_gene: TRBV20-1
j_gene: TRBJ1-5
CDR3aa: CSAVIGQGYSNQPQHF
CDR3nt: TGCAGTGCTGTTATCGGGCAGGGCTATAGCAATCAGCCCCAGCATTTT

d_gene: -
abundance: -
v_gene: TRBV7-7
j_gene: TRBJ2-1
CDR3aa: CASSLGAYNEQFF
CDR3nt: TGTGCTAGCAGCTTAGGAGCCTACAATGAGCAGTTCTTC

d_gene: -
abundance: many
v_gene: TRBV19
j_gene: TRBJ2-2
CDR3aa: CASNDYAANTGELFF
CDR3nt: TGTGCCAGTAACGACTATGCCGCGAACACCGGGGAGCTGTTTTTT

d_gene: -
abundance: many
v_gene: TRBV5-6
j_gene: TRBJ1-5
CDR3aa: CASSLNTNQPQHF
CDR3nt: TGTGCCAGCAGCTTGAACACCAATCAGCCCCAGCATTTT

d_gene: -
abundance: -
v_gene: TRBV6-1
j_gene: TRBJ1-5
CDR3aa: CASSRTGARQAQPQHF
CDR3nt: TGTGCCAGCAGTCGAACCGGGGCGAGGCAGGCGCAGCCCCAGCATTTT

d_gene: -
abundance: many
v_gene: TRBV27
j_gene: TRBJ1-6
CDR3aa: CASSLLQPGNSPLHF
CDR3nt: TGTGCCAGCAGTTTACTTCAACCAGGGAACTCACCCCTCCACTTT

d_gene: -
abundance: many
v_gene: TRBV6-5
j_gene: TRBJ2-7
CDR3aa: CASSYSRSSYEQYF
CDR3nt: TGTGCCAGCAGTTACTCAAGGAGCTCCTACGAGCAGTACTTC

d_gene: TRBD1
abundance: -
v_gene: TRBV10-3
j_gene: TRBJ2-7
CDR3aa: CAIKRQGEYEQYF
CDR3nt: TGTGCCATCAAGAGGCAGGGGGAGTACGAGCAGTACTTC

d_gene: -
abundance: -
v_gene: TRBV29-1
j_gene: TRBJ1-1
CDR3aa: CSVGVVVGDLEAFF
CDR3nt: TGCAGCGTTGGGGTCGTCGTGGGCGATCTTGAAGCTTTCTTT

d_gene: -
abundance: -
v_gene: TRBV24-1
j_gene: TRBJ2-7
CDR3aa: CATSDPGTSPYEQYF
CDR3nt: TGTGCCACCAGTGATCCCGGGACATCACCCTACGAGCAGTACTTC

d_gene: -
abundance: few
v_gene: TRBV10-3
j_gene: TRBJ1-1
CDR3aa: CAISTGLPGDTEAFF
CDR3nt: TGTGCCATCAGTACCGGGCTCCCGGGAGACACTGAAGCTTTCTTT

d_gene: -
abundance: many
v_gene: TRBV2
j_gene: TRBJ1-2
CDR3aa: CASSEVNSNYGYTF
CDR3nt: TGTGCCAGCAGTGAAGTAAACAGTAACTATGGCTACACCTTC

d_gene: -
abundance: many
v_gene: TRBV27
j_gene: TRBJ1-6
CDR3aa: CASRGEGRAYNSPLHF
CDR3nt: TGTGCCAGCAGGGGAGAGGGCAGGGCCTATAATTCACCCCTCCACTTT

d_gene: -
abundance: -
v_gene: TRBV7-3
j_gene: TRBJ2-5
CDR3aa: CASSRSAWGQETQYF
CDR3nt: TGTGCCAGCAGCCGCAGTGCTTGGGGGCAAGAGACCCAGTACTTC

d_gene: TRBD2
abundance: many
v_gene: TRBV9
j_gene: TRBJ2-1
CDR3aa: CASNPSGGPRNEQFF
CDR3nt: TGTGCCAGCAACCCTAGCGGGGGGCCGCGCAATGAGCAGTTCTTC

d_gene: TRBD2
abundance: -
v_gene: TRBV11-2
j_gene: TRBJ2-3
CDR3aa: CASSFPVAGGHTDTQYF
CDR3nt: TGTGCCAGCAGCTTTCCTGTAGCGGGGGGGCACACAGATACGCAGTATTTT

d_gene: -
abundance: many
v_gene: TRBV19
j_gene: TRBJ1-4
CDR3aa: CATQRTVFNEKLFF
CDR3nt: TGTGCCACGCAACGGACAGTTTTTAATGAAAAACTGTTTTTT

d_gene: -
abundance: few
v_gene: TRBV7-9
j_gene: TRBJ1-2
CDR3aa: CASSLGDSGYGYTF
CDR3nt: TGTGCCAGCAGCTTAGGCGACAGCGGCTATGGCTACACCTTC

d_gene: TRBD2
abundance: many
v_gene: TRBV20-1
j_gene: TRBJ2-2
CDR3aa: CSATGTSGRTGELFF
CDR3nt: TGCAGTGCTACCGGGACTAGCGGGAGGACCGGGGAGCTGTTTTTT

d_gene: TRBD1
abundance: -
v_gene: TRBV20-1
j_gene: TRBJ1-6
CDR3aa: CSARDPGQGKSPLHF
CDR3nt: TGCAGTGCTAGAGATCCGGGACAGGGGAAATCACCCCTCCACTTT

d_gene: TRBD2
abundance: few
v_gene: TRBV6-2/TRBV6-3
j_gene: TRBJ2-2
CDR3aa: CASSRGGNTGELFF
CDR3nt: TGTGCCAGCAGTCGCGGGGGAAACACCGGGGAGCTGTTTTTT

d_gene: -
abundance: once
v_gene: TRBV6-6
j_gene: TRBJ1-5
CDR3aa: CASSYPGDNQPQHF
CDR3nt: TGTGCCAGCAGTTATCCAGGGGACAATCAGCCCCAGCATTTT

d_gene: TRBD2
abundance: -
v_gene: TRBV7-3
j_gene: TRBJ2-3
CDR3aa: CASSPTQRGGGADTQYF
CDR3nt: TGTGCCAGCAGCCCGACTCAACGAGGCGGGGGAGCAGATACGCAGTATTTT

d_gene: -
abundance: many
v_gene: TRBV9
j_gene: TRBJ1-2
CDR3aa: CASSPWTALDYGYTF
CDR3nt: TGTGCCAGCAGCCCTTGGACAGCCCTGGACTATGGCTACACCTTC

d_gene: -
abundance: -
v_gene: TRBV29-1
j_gene: TRBJ2-2
CDR3aa: CSVVTTGPNTGELFF
CDR3nt: TGCAGCGTAGTAACGACAGGACCCAACACCGGGGAGCTGTTTTTT

d_gene: TRBD1
abundance: -
v_gene: TRBV7-2
j_gene: TRBJ1-5
CDR3aa: CASSGQGFNQPQHF
CDR3nt: TGTGCCAGCAGCGGACAGGGTTTCAATCAGCCCCAGCATTTT

d_gene: -
abundance: once
v_gene: TRBV18
j_gene: TRBJ1-5
CDR3aa: CASSPEGFGNQPQHF
CDR3nt: TGTGCCAGCTCACCAGAGGGTTTCGGTAATCAGCCCCAGCATTTT

d_gene: TRBD1
abundance: -
v_gene: TRBV19
j_gene: TRBJ2-1
CDR3aa: CASSEGQRSYNEQFF
CDR3nt: TGTGCCAGTAGCGAGGGACAGAGGTCCTACAATGAGCAGTTCTTC

d_gene: TRBD1
abundance: -
v_gene: TRBV5-6
j_gene: TRBJ1-5
CDR3aa: CASSPPGAGTGVGYQPQHF
CDR3nt: TGTGCCAGCAGCCCACCGGGGGCAGGGACAGGGGTAGGTTATCAGCCCCAGCATTTT

d_gene: -
abundance: many
v_gene: TRBV5-1
j_gene: TRBJ2-2
CDR3aa: CASSAWTLNTGELFF
CDR3nt: TGCGCCAGCAGCGCGTGGACACTTAACACCGGGGAGCTGTTTTTT